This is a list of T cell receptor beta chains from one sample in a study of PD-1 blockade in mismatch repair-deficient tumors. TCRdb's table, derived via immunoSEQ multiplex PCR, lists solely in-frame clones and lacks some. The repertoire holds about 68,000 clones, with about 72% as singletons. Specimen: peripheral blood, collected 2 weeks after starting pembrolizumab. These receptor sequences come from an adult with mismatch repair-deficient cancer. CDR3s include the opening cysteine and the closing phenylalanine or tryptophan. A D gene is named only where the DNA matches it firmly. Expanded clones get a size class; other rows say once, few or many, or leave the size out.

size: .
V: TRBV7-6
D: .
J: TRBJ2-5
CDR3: CASSPGFEYQETQYF
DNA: TGTGCCAGCAGCCCAGGGTTTGAGTACCAAGAGACCCAGTACTTC

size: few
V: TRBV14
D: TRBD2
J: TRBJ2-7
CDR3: CASNPSGSYEQYF
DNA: TGTGCCAGCAACCCTAGCGGCTCCTACGAGCAGTACTTC

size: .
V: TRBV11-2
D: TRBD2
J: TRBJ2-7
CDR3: CASSLGLAGIKAYEQYF
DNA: TGTGCCAGCAGCTTAGGACTAGCGGGAATAAAAGCCTACGAGCAGTACTTC

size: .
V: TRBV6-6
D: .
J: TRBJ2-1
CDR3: CASSFPERARVRQFF
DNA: TGTGCCAGCAGTTTCCCTGAGCGGGCGCGGGTAAGGCAGTTCTTC

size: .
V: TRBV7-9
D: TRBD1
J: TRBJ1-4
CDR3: CASSFGRRGLTNEKLFF
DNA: TGTGCCAGCAGCTTCGGCCGCAGGGGGCTAACTAATGAAAAACTGTTTTTT

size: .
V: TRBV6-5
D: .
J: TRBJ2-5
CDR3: CASSSPHRTRTTQYF
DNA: TGTGCCAGCAGTTCCCCGCACCGAACCCGAACGACCCAGTACTTC

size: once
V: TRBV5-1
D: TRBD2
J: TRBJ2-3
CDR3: CASSLGLAGVDTQYF
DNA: TGCGCCAGCAGCTTGGGACTAGCGGGAGTAGATACGCAGTATTTT

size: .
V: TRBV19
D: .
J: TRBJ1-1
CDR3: CASSMRGTEAFF
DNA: TGTGCCAGTAGTATGAGGGGCACTGAAGCTTTCTTT

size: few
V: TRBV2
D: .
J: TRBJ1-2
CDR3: CASRTTGNGYTF
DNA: TGTGCCAGCAGAACAACAGGGAATGGCTACACCTTC

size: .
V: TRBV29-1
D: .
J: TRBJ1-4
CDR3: CSVEERGVSEKLFF
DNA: TGCAGCGTTGAAGAGAGGGGTGTGTCCGAAAAACTGTTTTTT

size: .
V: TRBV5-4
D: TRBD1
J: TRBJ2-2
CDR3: CASSRRQGVGELFF
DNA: TGTGCCAGCAGCCGTCGACAGGGGGTCGGGGAGCTGTTTTTT

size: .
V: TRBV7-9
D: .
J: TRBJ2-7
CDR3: CASSLARAGWGHEQYF
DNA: TGTGCCAGCAGCTTAGCGCGCGCGGGATGGGGTCACGAGCAGTACTTC

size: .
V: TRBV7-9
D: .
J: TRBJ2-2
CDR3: CASSTEWVTGELFF
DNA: TGTGCCAGCAGCACAGAGTGGGTCACCGGGGAGCTGTTTTTT

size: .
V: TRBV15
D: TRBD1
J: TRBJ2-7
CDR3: CATSMKDRDDYEQYF
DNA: TGTGCCACCAGCATGAAGGACAGGGATGACTACGAGCAGTACTTC

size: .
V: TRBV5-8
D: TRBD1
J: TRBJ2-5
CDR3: CASSLGQGDRVGETQYF
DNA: TGTGCCAGCAGCTTGGGTCAGGGGGATCGGGTAGGAGAGACCCAGTACTTC

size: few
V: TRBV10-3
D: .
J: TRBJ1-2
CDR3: CAISESGLLEDYGYTF
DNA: TGTGCCATCAGTGAGTCTGGGCTACTGGAGGACTATGGCTACACCTTC

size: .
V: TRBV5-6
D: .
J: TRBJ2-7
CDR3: CASSLELAEQYF
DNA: TGTGCCAGCAGCTTGGAACTAGCTGAGCAGTACTTC

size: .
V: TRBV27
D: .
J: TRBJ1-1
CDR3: CASSLMGEAFF
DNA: TGTGCCAGCAGTTTAATGGGTGAAGCTTTCTTT

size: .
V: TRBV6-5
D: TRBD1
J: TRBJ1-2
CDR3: CASRGGQTYGYTF
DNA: TGTGCCAGCAGGGGGGGACAGACGTATGGCTACACCTTC

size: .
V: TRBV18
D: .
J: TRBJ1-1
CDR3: CASSPLSGGGEAFF
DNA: TGTGCCAGCTCACCCCTTTCGGGGGGCGGTGAAGCTTTCTTT

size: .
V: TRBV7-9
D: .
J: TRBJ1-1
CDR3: CASSWVATEAFF
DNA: TGTGCCAGCAGCTGGGTAGCGACTGAAGCTTTCTTT

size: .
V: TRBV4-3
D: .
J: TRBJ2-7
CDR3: CASSQDTDSSSSYEQYF
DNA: TGCGCCAGCAGCCAAGATACGGACAGCTCAAGCTCCTACGAGCAGTACTTC

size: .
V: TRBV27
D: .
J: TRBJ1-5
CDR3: CASSFLPNQPQHF
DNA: TGTGCCAGCAGTTTCCTTCCCAATCAGCCCCAGCATTTT

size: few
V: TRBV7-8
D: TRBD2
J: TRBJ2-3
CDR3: CASSSSGRPTDTQYF
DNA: TGTGCCAGCAGCTCTAGCGGGAGGCCCACAGATACGCAGTATTTT

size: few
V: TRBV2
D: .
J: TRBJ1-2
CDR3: CASSETEGLSGYTF
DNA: TGTGCCAGCAGTGAAACGGAAGGCTTGTCTGGCTACACCTTC

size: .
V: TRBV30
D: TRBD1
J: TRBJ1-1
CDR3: CAWTVTGARTEAFF
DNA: TGTGCCTGGACCGTAACAGGGGCCCGCACTGAAGCTTTCTTT

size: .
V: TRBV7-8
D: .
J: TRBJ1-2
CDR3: CASSPGVGAANYGYTF
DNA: TGTGCCAGCAGTCCCGGGGTAGGAGCTGCTAACTATGGCTACACCTTC

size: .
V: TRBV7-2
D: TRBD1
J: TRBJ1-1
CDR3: CASSFPSGQGLNTEAFF
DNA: TGTGCCAGCAGCTTTCCGTCTGGACAGGGGTTAAACACTGAAGCTTTCTTT